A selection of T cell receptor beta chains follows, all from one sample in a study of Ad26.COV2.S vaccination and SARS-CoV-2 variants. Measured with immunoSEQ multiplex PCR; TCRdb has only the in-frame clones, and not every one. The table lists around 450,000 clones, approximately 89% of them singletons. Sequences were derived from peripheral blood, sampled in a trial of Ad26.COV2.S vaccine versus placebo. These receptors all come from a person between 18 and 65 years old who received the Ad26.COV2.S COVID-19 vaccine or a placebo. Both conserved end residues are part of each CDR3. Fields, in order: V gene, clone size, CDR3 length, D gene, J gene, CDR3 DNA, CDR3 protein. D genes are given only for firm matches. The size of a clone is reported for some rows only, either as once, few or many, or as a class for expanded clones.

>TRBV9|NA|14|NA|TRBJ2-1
TGTGCCAGCACCAAAGGGGGTGCTAACAATGAGCAGTTCTTC
CASTKGGANNEQFF
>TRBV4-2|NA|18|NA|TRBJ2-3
TGTGCCAGCAGCCAATTGTTACAGGGCTGGAACACGGCAGATACGCAGTATTTT
CASSQLLQGWNTADTQYF
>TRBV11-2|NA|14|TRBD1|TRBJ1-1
TGTGCCAGCAGCTGGAGGACAGGGGACACTGAAGCTTTCTTT
CASSWRTGDTEAFF
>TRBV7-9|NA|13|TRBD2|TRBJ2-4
TGTGCCAATACCGGGACTAGCGGGGACATTCAGTACTTC
CANTGTSGDIQYF
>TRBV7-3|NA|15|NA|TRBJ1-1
TGTGCCAGCAGCTTAACAGGGCCCAAGGGCACTGAAGCTTTCTTT
CASSLTGPKGTEAFF
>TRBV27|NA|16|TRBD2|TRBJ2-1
TGTGCCAGCAGTTTGCTAGCGGGGGGATCCTACAATGAGCAGTTCTTC
CASSLLAGGSYNEQFF
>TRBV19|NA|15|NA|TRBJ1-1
TGTGCCAGTAGTACTCAGGGACTGTCGAACACTGAAGCTTTCTTT
CASSTQGLSNTEAFF
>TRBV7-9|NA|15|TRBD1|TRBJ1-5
TGTGCCAGCAGCTTAGGTGACAGGGCCGGGGGAGCCCAGCATTTT
CASSLGDRAGGAQHF
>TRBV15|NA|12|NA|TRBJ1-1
TGTGCCACCAGCAGGAGTAAAGCTGAAGCTTTCTTT
CATSRSKAEAFF
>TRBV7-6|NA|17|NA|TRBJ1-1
TGTGCCAGCAGCCCACGCTTGGGGGGGAGCGAGGGCACTGAAGCTTTCTTT
CASSPRLGGSEGTEAFF
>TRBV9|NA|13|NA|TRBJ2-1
TGTGCCAGCAGCGACAATTCCTACAATGAGCAGTTCTTC
CASSDNSYNEQFF
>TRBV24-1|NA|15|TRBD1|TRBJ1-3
TGTGCCACCAGTGATGGGGACAGGGGTGGAAACACCATATATTTT
CATSDGDRGGNTIYF
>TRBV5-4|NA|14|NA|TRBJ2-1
TGTGCCAGCAGCGGCCGGGACATTTACAATGAGCAGTTCTTC
CASSGRDIYNEQFF
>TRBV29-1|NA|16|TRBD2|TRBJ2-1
TGCAGCGTCGGACTAGCGGGGGGGCGGTCCTACAATGAGCAGTTCTTC
CSVGLAGGRSYNEQFF
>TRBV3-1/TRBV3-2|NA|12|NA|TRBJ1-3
TGTGCCAGCAGCATGGCTGGAAACACCATATATTTT
CASSMAGNTIYF
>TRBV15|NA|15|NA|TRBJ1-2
TGTGCCACCAGCATTAATAGGGGCCTAAACTATGGCTACACCTTC
CATSINRGLNYGYTF
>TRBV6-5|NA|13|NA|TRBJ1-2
TGTGCCAGCAGACAGAGAGGGCAAAGTGGCTACACCTTC
CASRQRGQSGYTF
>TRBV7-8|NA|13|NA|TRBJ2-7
TGTGCCAGCGCCCGGGACATTCCCTACGAGCAGTACTTC
CASARDIPYEQYF
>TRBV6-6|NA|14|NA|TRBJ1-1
TGTGCCAGCAGTTATATGAGGGATACCACTGAAGCTTTCTTT
CASSYMRDTTEAFF
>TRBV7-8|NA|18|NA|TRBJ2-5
TGTGCCAGCAGCTTAGAGGCCGGGTGGGTACAACCGGGAGAGACCCAGTACTTC
CASSLEAGWVQPGETQYF
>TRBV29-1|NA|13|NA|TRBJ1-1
TGCAGCGTCCCCGCCGGTGGGGCCTCTGAAGCTTTCTTT
CSVPAGGASEAFF
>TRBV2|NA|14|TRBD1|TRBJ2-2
TGTGCCAGCAGTCGGGACAGGGAAAGCGGGGAGCTGTTTTTT
CASSRDRESGELFF
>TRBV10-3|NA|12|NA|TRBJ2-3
TGTGCCATCAGTGAACGCACAGATACGCAGTATTTT
CAISERTDTQYF
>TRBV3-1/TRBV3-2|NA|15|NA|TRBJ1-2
TGTGCCAGCAGCCAAGGAGGGAGGGGAGACTATGGCTACACCTTC
CASSQGGRGDYGYTF
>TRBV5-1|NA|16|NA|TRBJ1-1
TGCGCCAGCAGCTCCCGGGTCAGAGGATCGAACACTGAAGCTTTCTTT
CASSSRVRGSNTEAFF
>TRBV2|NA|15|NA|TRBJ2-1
TGTGCCACCAGATTACTCAGGAGCTCCTACAATGAGCAGTTCTTC
CATRLLRSSYNEQFF
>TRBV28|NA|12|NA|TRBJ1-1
TGTGCCAGCAGGGGGGGGCTCACTGAAGCTTTCTTT
CASRGGLTEAFF
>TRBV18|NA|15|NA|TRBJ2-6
TGTGCCAGCTCACCAGGGGGCGCTGGGGCCAACGTCCTGACTTTC
CASSPGGAGANVLTF
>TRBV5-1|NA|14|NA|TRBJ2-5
TGCGCCAGCAGCTTGACAGGGACCGAAGAGACCCAGTACTTC
CASSLTGTEETQYF
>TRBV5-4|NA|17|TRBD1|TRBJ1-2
TGTGCCAGCAGCCTTCCCACCATGACAGGGGCGTTACGTGGCTACACCTTC
CASSLPTMTGALRGYTF
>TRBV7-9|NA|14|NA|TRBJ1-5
TGTGCCAGCAGCTTAGAGGCACTAAATCAGCCCCAGCATTTT
CASSLEALNQPQHF
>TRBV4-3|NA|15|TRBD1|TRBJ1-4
TGCGCCAGCAGCCAAGCACCGGGACAGGGGAGAAAACTGTTTTTT
CASSQAPGQGRKLFF
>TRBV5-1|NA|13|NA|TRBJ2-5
TGCGCCAGCAGCTTGGGGGACCAAGAGACCCAGTACTTC
CASSLGDQETQYF
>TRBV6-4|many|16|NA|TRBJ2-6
TGTGCCAGCAGTCCGGACGGTAGCTCTGGGGCCAACGTCCTGACTTTC
CASSPDGSSGANVLTF
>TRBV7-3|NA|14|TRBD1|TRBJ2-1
TGTGCCAGCAGCCTCGGGACAGGGGTGTATGAGCAGTTCTTC
CASSLGTGVYEQFF
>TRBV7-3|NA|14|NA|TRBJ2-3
TGTGCCAGCAGCTTACTGGGAGACCCCGATACGCAGTATTTT
CASSLLGDPDTQYF
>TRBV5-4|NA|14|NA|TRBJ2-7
TGTGCCAGCAGCTTGGCTGGGACTGCCGTCGAGCAGTACTTC
CASSLAGTAVEQYF
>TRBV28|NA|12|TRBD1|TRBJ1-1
TGTGCCAGCAGTTACGGGACAGGGCTAGCTTTCTTT
CASSYGTGLAFF
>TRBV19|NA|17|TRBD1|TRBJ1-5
TGTGCCAGCGGTTATTGGAAACAGGGGGCCGGCAATCAGCCCCAGCATTTT
CASGYWKQGAGNQPQHF
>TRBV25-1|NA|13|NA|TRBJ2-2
TGTGCCAGCAGTGAACTGGACACCGGGGAGCTGTTTTTT
CASSELDTGELFF
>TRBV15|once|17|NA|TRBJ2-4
TGTGCCACCAGCAGACCGCCAGAGGGATGGTTCAAAAACATTCAGTACTTC
CATSRPPEGWFKNIQYF
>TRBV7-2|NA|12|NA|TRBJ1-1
TGTGCCAGCAGCTTAGAGGTGGGAACGGCTTTCTTT
CASSLEVGTAFF
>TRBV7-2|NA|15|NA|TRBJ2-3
TGTGCCAGCAGCGGTTCCCCTTGGGGGGAAGATACGCAGTATTTT
CASSGSPWGEDTQYF
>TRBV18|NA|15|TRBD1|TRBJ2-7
TGTGCCAGCTCACCGCCCCCGGGCAGGGGGCACGAGCAGTACTTC
CASSPPPGRGHEQYF
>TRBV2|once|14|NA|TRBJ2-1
TGTGCCAGCAGTGCCCAATCCCGCGGGGATGAGCAGTTCTTC
CASSAQSRGDEQFF
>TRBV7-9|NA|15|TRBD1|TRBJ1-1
TGTGCCAGCAGCCGGGACAGAACCATGAACACTGAAGCTTTCTTT
CASSRDRTMNTEAFF
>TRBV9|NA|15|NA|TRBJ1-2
TGTGCCAGCAGCGTAGTGGGTCAGGGCCTCTATGGCTACACCTTC
CASSVVGQGLYGYTF
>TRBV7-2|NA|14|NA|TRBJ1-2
TGTGCCAGCAGCTTAAGCGGGGGGACCTGGGGCTACACCTTC
CASSLSGGTWGYTF
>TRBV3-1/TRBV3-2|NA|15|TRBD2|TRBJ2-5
TGTGCCAGCAGCCAATTGAGCGGGAGCCTCGAGACCCAGTACTTC
CASSQLSGSLETQYF
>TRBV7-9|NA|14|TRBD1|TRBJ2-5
TGTGCCAGCAGCCGGGGACAGGGTTGGGAGACCCAGTACTTC
CASSRGQGWETQYF
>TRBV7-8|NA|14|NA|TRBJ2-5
TGTGCCAGCGCGATGCGGGGGCCCCCAGAGACCCAGTACTTC
CASAMRGPPETQYF
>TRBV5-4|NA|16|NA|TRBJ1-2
TGTGCCAGCAGCTCGAAAAAAGGTGGACAAACCTATGGCTACACCTTC
CASSSKKGGQTYGYTF